This TCR beta chain was recorded in a study of shared clonotypes between healthy human individuals. Whole-study results and caveats: Shared clonotypes across all four donors exceeded non-shared ones in generation probability.

Remarks on this clone: Antigen: not known.

The repertoire was sequenced with immunoSEQ multiplex PCR; TCRdb's copy has only in-frame clones and lacks some. The sample yields approximately 1,500,000 clones, roughly 96% seen once. The CDR3 has 12 residues. Germline values: CDR1 MNHNY, CDR2 SVGAGI (reference sequence). Trimming removed 6 bases at V and 4 bases at J, with 7 bases between. This clonotype was sampled from a man under 40 in good health. The J gene is TRBJ1-5, the V gene TRBV6-6; no clear D. Sequencing used naive CD4+ T cells sorted from blood. This sample's subset: CD45RA+ positively selected. CDR3 region: CASSPQNQPQHF. In nucleotides, the CDR3 is TGTGCCAGCAGCCCTCAGAATCAGCCCCAGCATTTT.